The 6 T cell receptor beta chains presented below share a single source sample, sequenced in a study of CD8 T cells in ankylosing spondylitis. Study-level results: A motif of several highly homologous TCR beta variants was seen as apparently characteristic of ankylosing spondylitis blood.

No antigen has been assigned to these receptors. Using its own MiXCR run on the 5' RACE reads, TCRdb lists one record per CDR3 protein. The repertoire includes about 420,000 distinct CDR3 sequences, around 22% of them detected once, and approximately 16% sits in the top ten. The sequenced sample was blood, either unsorted or a sorted T cell fraction (not recorded which). These receptor sequences come from a male donor with ankylosing spondylitis.

CDR3 sequence (DNA): TGCAGTGCTAGAGTCCCAGGCGGGGATACGCAGTATTTT. It codes for CSARVPGGDTQYF. This rearrangement joins TRBV20-1 to TRBJ2-3; D might be TRBD2 (5 bases). Germline assignment: CDR1 DFQATT and CDR2 SNEGSKA (reference sequence). The CDR3 spans 13 residues. V lost 1 base, J lost 6 bases, and 11 bases lay in between.

In nucleotides, the CDR3 is TGTGCCAGCAGTTCACGGCCAGGGGCATACGAGCAGTACTTC. This encodes CASSSRPGAYEQYF. V and J are TRBV27 and TRBJ2-7; D might be TRBD1 (6 bases). The V and J ends lost 4 bases and 4 bases respectively, with 14 bases between them. CDR1 is MNHEY and CDR2 is SMNVEV in the germline V gene (reference sequence). The CDR3 extends over 14 amino acids.

The J gene is TRBJ1-6, the V gene TRBV10-3, with TRBD1 as a possible D gene (6 bases). The V and J ends lost 3 bases and 6 bases respectively, with 9 bases between them. The CDR3 is 14 residues long. CDR1 ENHRY and CDR2 SYGVKD come from the germline V gene. The CDR3 DNA follows: TGTGCCATCAGTGAATCGGGGGCTAATTCACCCCTCCACTTT. Protein sequence: CAISESGANSPLHF.

The chain employs TRBV20-1 and TRBJ2-3; D is possibly TRBD1 or TRBD2 (6 bases each). V lost 6 bases and J lost 1, with 23 bases in between. CDR1 is DFQATT, CDR2 SNEGSKA, per germline (reference sequence). The CDR3 is 17 residues long. The CDR3 DNA reads TGCAGTGCCTTAGAGAGGGGGGCAGGGGCGGGCACAGATACGCAGTATTTT. Its translation is CSALERGAGAGTDTQYF.

V usage is TRBV20-1 and J usage is TRBJ1-4; no firm D call. The V end was cut by 0 bases, the J end by 0 bases, with 8 bases between. The CDR3 is 15 residues long. Germline V gene data show CDR1 as DFQATT and CDR2 as SNEGSKA (reference sequence). CDR3 in amino acids: CSARDTGATNEKLFF. CDR3 bases: TGCAGTGCTAGAGATACCGGTGCAACTAATGAAAAACTGTTTTTT.

The chain recombines TRBV2 with TRBJ1-2, with TRBD1 matching over 10 bases. This CDR3 spans 16 amino acids. Per germline, CDR1 SNHLY and CDR2 FYNNEI. V lost 6 bases and J lost 6; bases outside the gene matches: 13. In DNA form, the CDR3 reads TGTGCCAGCAGATGGGACAGGGGTTCCCTACTTAATGGCTACACCTTC. It yields the protein CASRWDRGSLLNGYTF.